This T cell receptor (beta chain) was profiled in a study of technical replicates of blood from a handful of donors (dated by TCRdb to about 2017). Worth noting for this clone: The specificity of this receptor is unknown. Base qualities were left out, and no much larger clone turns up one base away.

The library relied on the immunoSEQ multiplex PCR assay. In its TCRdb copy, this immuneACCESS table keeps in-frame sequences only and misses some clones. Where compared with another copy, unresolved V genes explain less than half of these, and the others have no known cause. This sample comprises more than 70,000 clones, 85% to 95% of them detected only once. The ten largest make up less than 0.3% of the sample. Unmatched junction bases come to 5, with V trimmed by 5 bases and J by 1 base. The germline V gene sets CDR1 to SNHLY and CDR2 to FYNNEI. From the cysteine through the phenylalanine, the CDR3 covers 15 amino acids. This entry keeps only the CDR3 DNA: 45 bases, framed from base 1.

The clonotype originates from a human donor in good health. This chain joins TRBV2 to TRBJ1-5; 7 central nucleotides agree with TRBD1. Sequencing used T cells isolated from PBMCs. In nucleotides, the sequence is TGTGCCAGCAGTAACGCAGGGGGAAGCAATCAGCCCCAGCATTTT. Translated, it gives CASSNAGGSNQPQHF.